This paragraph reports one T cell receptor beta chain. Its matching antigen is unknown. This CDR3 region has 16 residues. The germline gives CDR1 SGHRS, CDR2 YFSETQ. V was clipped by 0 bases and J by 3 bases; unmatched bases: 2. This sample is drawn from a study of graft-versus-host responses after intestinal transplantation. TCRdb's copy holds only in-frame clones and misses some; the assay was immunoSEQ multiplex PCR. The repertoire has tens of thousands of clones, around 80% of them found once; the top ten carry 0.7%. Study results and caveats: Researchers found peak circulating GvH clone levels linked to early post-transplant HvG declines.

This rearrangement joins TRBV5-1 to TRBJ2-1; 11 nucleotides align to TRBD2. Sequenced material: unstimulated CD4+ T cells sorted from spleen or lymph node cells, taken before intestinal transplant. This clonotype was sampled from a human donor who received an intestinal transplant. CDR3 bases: TGCGCCAGCAGCTTGGTAGCGGGAGGGATCTACAATGAGCAGTTCTTC. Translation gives CASSLVAGGIYNEQFF.